The rows below give T cell receptor beta chains drawn from one sample of a study of T cells in Graves' hyperthyroidism and ophthalmopathy. A single record per CDR3 protein comes from TCRdb applying MiXCR to the multiplex PCR reads. The sample carries 600,000 to 650,000 distinct CDR3 sequences, roughly 17% recorded once. The sequencing sample was made of blood. The receptor source for this set is a woman aged 25 to 39 with Graves' hyperthyroidism. Each CDR3 is given with its conserved first and last residue. D genes are given only for firm matches. Expanded clones get a size class; other rows say once, few or many, or leave the size out.

cdr3_length d_call j_call v_call clone_size cdr3_aa cdr3_nt
13 - TRBJ1-5 TRBV6-1 many CASTRSWGQPQHF TGTGCCAGCACCAGGAGTTGGGGTCAGCCCCAGCATTTT
15 - TRBJ2-3 TRBV11-1 many CASSPEQGLTDTQYF TGTGCCAGCAGTCCTGAACAGGGACTCACAGATACGCAGTATTTT
13 - TRBJ2-2 TRBV12-5 - CASGLVPTGELFF TGTGCTAGTGGTTTGGTGCCCACCGGGGAGCTGTTTTTT
15 - TRBJ2-1 TRBV20-1 few CSARSKGAVYNEQFF TGCAGTGCTAGGTCGAAGGGAGCGGTTTACAATGAGCAGTTCTTC
17 TRBD2 TRBJ2-5 TRBV4-1 few CASSQGQAGGRRETQYF TGCGCCAGCAGCCAAGGGCAAGCGGGAGGACGAAGGGAGACCCAGTACTTC
13 - TRBJ1-1 TRBV29-1 - CSVEGKMNTEAFF TGCAGCGTTGAGGGAAAAATGAACACTGAAGCTTTCTTT
12 - TRBJ2-1 TRBV12-3/TRBV12-4 few CASRSSREEQFF TGTGCCAGCAGGTCATCTAGGGAGGAGCAGTTCTTC
13 - TRBJ1-1 TRBV29-1 - CSVEDPRNTEAFF TGCAGCGTTGAAGATCCCAGGAACACTGAAGCTTTCTTT
16 TRBD2 TRBJ2-3 TRBV28 few CASRGDGSGRDGTQYF TGTGCCAGCAGAGGGGACGGTAGCGGGAGAGATGGGACGCAGTATTTT
14 TRBD1 TRBJ1-4 TRBV12-3/TRBV12-4 many CASSRDRGMEKLFF TGTGCCAGCAGTCGTGACAGGGGAATGGAAAAACTGTTTTTT
16 TRBD1 TRBJ2-7 TRBV27 many CASSLILDRVGYEQYF TGTGCCAGCAGTTTAATTCTGGACAGGGTTGGCTACGAGCAGTACTTC
15 - TRBJ2-3 TRBV7-9 - CASSLTQSRTDTQYF TGTGCCAGCAGCTTAACCCAGAGTCGCACAGATACGCAGTATTTT
15 - TRBJ1-1 TRBV5-6 - CASSLVGLPGTEAFF TGTGCCAGCAGCTTGGTAGGGCTTCCGGGAACTGAAGCTTTCTTT
16 TRBD1 TRBJ2-3 TRBV6-2/TRBV6-3 many CASSYEDRGGRDTQYF TGTGCCAGCAGTTACGAGGACAGGGGAGGAAGAGATACGCAGTATTTT
13 - TRBJ1-6 TRBV12-3/TRBV12-4 many CASSGQVDSPLHF TGTGCCAGCAGTGGTCAAGTGGATTCACCCCTCCACTTT
15 TRBD2 TRBJ2-5 TRBV20-1 many CSAREIAGGLETQYF TGCAGTGCTAGGGAGATAGCGGGAGGGCTAGAGACCCAGTACTTC
11 - TRBJ2-7 TRBV12-3/TRBV12-4 few CASSYGAEQYF TGTGCCAGCAGTTATGGGGCCGAGCAGTACTTC
14 TRBD2 TRBJ2-1 TRBV5-1 - CASLTTSGSHEQFF TGCGCCAGCCTCACGACTAGCGGGAGTCATGAGCAGTTCTTC
16 TRBD2 TRBJ2-1 TRBV2 many CASRKGTSGKYNEQFF TGTGCCAGCAGAAAAGGGACTAGCGGGAAGTACAATGAGCAGTTCTTC
16 TRBD2 TRBJ2-1 TRBV9 - CASSLLLAGPYNEQFF TGTGCCAGCAGCTTACTACTAGCGGGACCCTACAATGAGCAGTTCTTC
13 - TRBJ1-3 TRBV2 few CASNGLPPDTIYF TGTGCCAGCAACGGGTTGCCGCCGGACACCATATATTTT
12 - TRBJ1-2 TRBV28 many CASSLSEVGYTF TGTGCCAGCAGTTTATCCGAAGTGGGCTACACCTTC
17 TRBD2 TRBJ2-3 TRBV2 many CASSRGAGGPRTDTQYF TGTGCCAGCAGTAGGGGAGCGGGAGGGCCACGCACAGATACGCAGTATTTT
16 - TRBJ2-5 TRBV11-3 - CASSQEPGVREETQYF TGTGCCAGCAGCCAGGAACCAGGAGTCAGAGAAGAGACCCAGTACTTC
15 - TRBJ2-3 TRBV25-1 once CATSPAVTSTDTQYF TGTGCCACCAGTCCAGCGGTGACTAGCACAGATACGCAGTATTTT
14 - TRBJ2-7 TRBV5-6 many CASSWGRGTYEQYF TGTGCCAGCAGCTGGGGCAGGGGAACCTACGAGCAGTACTTC
13 - TRBJ2-7 TRBV7-2 many CASSFEANIEQYF TGTGCCAGCAGCTTTGAGGCCAACATCGAGCAGTACTTC
16 - TRBJ2-4 TRBV6-1 few CASSESALPPQNIQYF TGTGCCAGCAGTGAAAGCGCTCTACCTCCTCAAAACATTCAGTACTTC
18 - TRBJ1-1 TRBV2 - CASSDLTRERSMNTEAFF TGTGCCAGCAGTGATTTGACCAGGGAAAGGAGCATGAACACTGAAGCTTTCTTT
14 - TRBJ2-7 TRBV20-1 many CSARDQQGALEQYF TGCAGTGCTAGAGATCAGCAGGGAGCCCTAGAGCAGTACTTC
14 TRBD1 TRBJ2-5 TRBV24-1 - CATSRTGTQETQYF TGTGCCACCAGTCGGACAGGGACGCAAGAGACCCAGTACTTC